These 10 T cell receptor beta chains were sequenced from one sample in a study of T cells in localized non-small cell lung cancer. This table comes from immunoSEQ multiplex PCR, and its TCRdb copy is limited to in-frame clones, with some not included. In the table there are tens of thousands of clones, 87% of which are singletons. The source material was peripheral blood, sampled before any cancer treatment. Receptors were obtained from a woman between 35 and 70 years old with stage I lung adenocarcinoma.

The J gene is TRBJ2-5, the V gene TRBV7-9; TRBD1 aligns across 7 bases. The J call is doubtful: the DNA matches TRBJ2-7 better. This CDR3 has 15 residues. Germline V gives CDR1 SEHNR, CDR2 FQNEAQ (reference sequence). The CDR3 DNA reads as TGTGCCAGCAGCTCATGGGACAGCGTGTCCTACGAGCAGTACTTC. Protein product: CASSSWDSVSYEQYF.

The gene calls are TRBV5-5 and TRBJ1-1; TRBD1 might be the D (5 bases). Trimming took 4 bases from V and 10 from J, leaving 20 bases between them. Germline V lookup: CDR1 SGHKS, CDR2 YYEKEE (reference sequence). This CDR3 spans 14 amino acids. The CDR3, as DNA: TGTGCCAGCAGCGGCGGGGACGGCGGCAAGGCAGCTTTCTTT. Amino acids: CASSGGDGGKAAFF. The whole variable domain, remainder taken from reference TRBV5-5 and TRBJ1-1, is DAGVTQSPTHLIKTRGQQVTLRCSPISGHKSVSWYQQVLGQGPQFIFQYYEKEERGRGNFPDRFSARQFPNYSSELNVNALLLGDSALYLCASSGGDGGKAAFFGQGTRLTVV.

The gene calls are TRBV5-4 and TRBJ1-5; D not resolved. This CDR3 contains 14 residues. Germline V gene data show CDR1 as SGHNT and CDR2 as YYREEE (reference sequence). Trimming shortened V by 0 bases and J by 9 bases, and 13 bases separated the two germline ends. Written as DNA, the CDR3 is TGTGCCAGCAGCTTGGGGGGAAAGGGTCGGCCCCAGCATTTT. Amino acids: CASSLGGKGRPQHF.

The rearrangement joins TRBV7-2 to TRBJ2-7; 7 bases map to TRBD1. Per the germline V gene, CDR1 is SGHTA and CDR2 is FQGNSA. Unmatched junction bases numbered 13, after V lost 7 bases and J lost 4 bases. The CDR3 is 15 amino acids. The DNA of the CDR3 is TGTGCCAGCATCGAGACCGACAGGGCTGGTTACGAGCAGTACTTC. This translates into CASIETDRAGYEQYF.

V usage is TRBV27 and J usage is TRBJ1-2, with TRBD1 as a possible D gene (5 bases). Looked up from germline, CDR1 is MNHEY and CDR2 is SMNVEV (reference sequence). The V end was cut by 3 bases, the J end by 0 bases, with 11 bases between. The CDR3 consists of 15 residues. In nucleotides, the CDR3 is TGTGCCAGCAGTTTTCTGTCCAGGGCTAACTATGGCTACACCTTC. This gives the protein CASSFLSRANYGYTF.

As to this clone: No conserved phenylalanine or tryptophan is present at the end of the CDR3, so a read error is the likely explanation. Because the CDR3's place on the DNA is in doubt, the DNA is left out and the CDR3 is given as listed by TCRdb. The chain has TRBV2 and TRBJ2-4; TRBD2, as called in the table, went unchecked against the DNA. Germline CDR1 reads SNHLY; CDR2 reads FYNNEI. Both ends counted, the CDR3 spans 11 residues. The chain's CDR3 is CASSDAAGAFS.

This clone was seen a few times. V usage is TRBV2 and J usage is TRBJ2-1, with 7 bases identical to TRBD1. The germline CDR1 and CDR2 sequences are SNHLY and FYNNEI. This CDR3 has 15 amino acids. With V trimmed by 6 bases and J by 9 bases, 14 bases remained unmatched. In DNA, the CDR3 is TGTGCCAGCAGAAGCCGACAGGGCTCACTATTTGAGCAGTTCTTC. Protein sequence: CASRSRQGSLFEQFF.

The chain employs TRBV2 and TRBJ1-6; D unclear. CDR1 is SNHLY, CDR2 FYNNEI, per germline. V lost 6 bases and J lost 0, with 12 bases in between. The CDR3 is 16 residues long. CDR3 region: CASSQGVSSYNSPLHF. CDR3 nucleotide sequence: TGTGCCAGCAGCCAAGGAGTGAGCTCCTATAATTCACCCCTCCACTTT.

The chain uses TRBV7-9 and TRBJ2-6; D is unresolved. V was trimmed by 3 bases and J by 6 bases, leaving 12 bases between them. Germline CDR1 is SEHNR and CDR2 is FQNEAQ (reference sequence). The CDR3 extends over 15 amino acids. The DNA for the CDR3 is TGTGCCAGCAGCTTTCCCCGGAGTGAGGCCAACGTCCTGACTTTC. The encoded protein is CASSFPRSEANVLTF.

The chain couples TRBV6-1 to TRBJ2-3; the match to TRBD2 covers 9 bases. This CDR3 is 16 amino acids long. V lost 3 bases to trimming and J lost 2 bases; unmatched junction nucleotides: 6. CDR1 and CDR2 (germline): MNHNS, SASEGT. CDR3 sequence: CASSDVSGGSTDTQYF. The CDR3 DNA reads TGTGCCAGCAGTGATGTTAGCGGGGGATCCACAGATACGCAGTATTTT.